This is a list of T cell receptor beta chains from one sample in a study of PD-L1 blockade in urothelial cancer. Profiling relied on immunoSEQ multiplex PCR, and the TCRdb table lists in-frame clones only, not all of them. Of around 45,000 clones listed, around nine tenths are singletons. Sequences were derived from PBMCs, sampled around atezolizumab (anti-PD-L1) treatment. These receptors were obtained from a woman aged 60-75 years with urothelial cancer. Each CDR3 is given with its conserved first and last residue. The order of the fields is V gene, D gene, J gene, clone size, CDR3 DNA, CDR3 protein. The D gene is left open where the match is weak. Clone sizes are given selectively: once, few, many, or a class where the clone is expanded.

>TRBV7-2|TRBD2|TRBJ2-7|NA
TGTGCCAGCAGCTTAGGGGATAGCGGGAGGGCCTGGTACGAGCAGTACTTC
CASSLGDSGRAWYEQYF
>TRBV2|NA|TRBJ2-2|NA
TGTGCCAGCAGTGGGGCAGGGGTTCGGACCGGGGAGCTGTTTTTT
CASSGAGVRTGELFF
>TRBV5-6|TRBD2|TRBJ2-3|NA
TGTGCCAGCAGGTCGGGACTAGCTCGCGTGAATACGCAGTATTTT
CASRSGLARVNTQYF
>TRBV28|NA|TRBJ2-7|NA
TGTGCCAGCAGTTTCCTCGGCAGGCCCTACGAGCAGTACTTC
CASSFLGRPYEQYF
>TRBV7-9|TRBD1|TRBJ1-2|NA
TGTGCCAGCAGGATGGGGACAGGGGTCGATTTAGGCTACACCTTC
CASRMGTGVDLGYTF
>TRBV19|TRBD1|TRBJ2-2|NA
TGTGCCAGTAGTGCCCGGGACAGGACGAACACCGGGGAGCTGTTTTTT
CASSARDRTNTGELFF
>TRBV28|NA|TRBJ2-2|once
TGTGCCGTAGGACACAGTAACACCGGGGAGCTGTTTTTT
CAVGHSNTGELFF
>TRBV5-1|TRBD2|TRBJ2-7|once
TGCGCCAGCAGCTTGGGACCTACGGGACTAGCGAACAGCTACGAGCAGTACTTC
CASSLGPTGLANSYEQYF
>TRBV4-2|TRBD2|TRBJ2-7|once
TGTGCCAGCAGCTCGGGACTAGCGGGGGGGTTGTACGAGCAGTACTTC
CASSSGLAGGLYEQYF
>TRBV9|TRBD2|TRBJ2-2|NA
TGTGCCAGCAGCGATCAGGGGGCTAGCGGGGGGGCCGACACCGGGGAGCTGTTTTTT
CASSDQGASGGADTGELFF
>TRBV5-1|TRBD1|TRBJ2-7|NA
TGCGCCAGCAGCTTGAAGAGGCCAGGGGGAAAAAACGAGCAGTACTTC
CASSLKRPGGKNEQYF
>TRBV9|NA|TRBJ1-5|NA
TGTGCCAGCAGCGTAGGGGGACACCACAATCAGCCCCAGCATTTT
CASSVGGHHNQPQHF
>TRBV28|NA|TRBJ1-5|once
TGTGCCAGCACCTGGAGGGGATTTAGAAGCAATCAGCCCCAGCATTTT
CASTWRGFRSNQPQHF
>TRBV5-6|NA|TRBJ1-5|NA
TGTGCCAGCAGCTTGGGGCACGCCAATCAGCCCCAGCATTTT
CASSLGHANQPQHF
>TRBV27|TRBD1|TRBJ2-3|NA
TGTGCCAGCAGTTTCCGGACAGGAATACATACGCAGTATTTT
CASSFRTGIHTQYF
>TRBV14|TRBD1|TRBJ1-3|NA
TGTGCCAGCAGCCAAAAAGCAGGGGGCCCGGCGGGAAACACCATATATTTT
CASSQKAGGPAGNTIYF